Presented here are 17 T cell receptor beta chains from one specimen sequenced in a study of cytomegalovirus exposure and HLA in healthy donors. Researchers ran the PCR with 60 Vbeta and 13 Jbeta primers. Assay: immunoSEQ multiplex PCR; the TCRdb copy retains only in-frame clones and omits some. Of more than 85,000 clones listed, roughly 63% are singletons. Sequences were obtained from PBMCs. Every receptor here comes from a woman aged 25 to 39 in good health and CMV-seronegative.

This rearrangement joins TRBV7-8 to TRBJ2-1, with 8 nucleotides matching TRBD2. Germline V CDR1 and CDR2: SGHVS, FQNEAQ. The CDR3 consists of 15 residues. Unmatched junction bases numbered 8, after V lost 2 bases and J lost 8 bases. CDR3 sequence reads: CASSLLGTSLDEQFF. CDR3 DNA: TGTGCCAGCAGCTTACTTGGGACTAGTTTGGATGAGCAGTTCTTC.

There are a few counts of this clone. CDR3 DNA: TGTGCCAGCAGTGATCGGGGGGAGGGGAATGAGCAGTTCTTC. Translating it yields CASSDRGEGNEQFF. The chain links TRBV6-4 to TRBJ2-1; 7 bases are a match to TRBD2. This CDR3 is 14 amino acids long. Trimming at V came to 3 bases and at J to 7 bases, leaving 6 bases not matched to a gene. Looked up from germline, CDR1 is MRHNA and CDR2 is SNTAGT.

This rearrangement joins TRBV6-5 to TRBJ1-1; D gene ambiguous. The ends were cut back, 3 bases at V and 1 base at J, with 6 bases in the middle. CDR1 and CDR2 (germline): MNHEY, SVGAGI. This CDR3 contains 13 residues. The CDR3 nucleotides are TGTGCCAGCAGTTATCCGGGGAACACTGAAGCTTTCTTT. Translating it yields CASSYPGNTEAFF.

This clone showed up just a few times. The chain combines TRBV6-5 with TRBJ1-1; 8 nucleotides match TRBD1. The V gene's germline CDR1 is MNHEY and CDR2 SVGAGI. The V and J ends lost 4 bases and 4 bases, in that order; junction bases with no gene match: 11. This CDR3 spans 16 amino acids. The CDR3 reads CASSSLQGARGTEAFF. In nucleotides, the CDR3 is TGTGCCAGCAGTTCCCTCCAGGGGGCAAGGGGCACTGAAGCTTTCTTT.

CDR3 region: CASSPRRLAGGTDTQYF. The CDR3, as DNA: TGTGCCAGCAGCCCCAGAAGACTAGCGGGAGGCACAGATACGCAGTATTTT. The rearrangement uses TRBV5-6 and TRBJ2-3, with TRBD2 identical over 12 bases. The CDR3 has 17 amino acids. CDR1 and CDR2 from the germline V gene are SGHDT and YYEEEE. The V segment lost 4 bases and the J segment 1 base; nucleotides outside the gene matches: 7.

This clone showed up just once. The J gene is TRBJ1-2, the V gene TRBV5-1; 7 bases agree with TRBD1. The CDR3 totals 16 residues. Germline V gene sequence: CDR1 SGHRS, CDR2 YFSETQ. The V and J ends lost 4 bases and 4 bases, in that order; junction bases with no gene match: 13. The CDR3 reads CASSLEPGQRVYGYTF. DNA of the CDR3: TGCGCCAGCAGCCTGGAACCGGGACAGAGAGTCTATGGCTACACCTTC.

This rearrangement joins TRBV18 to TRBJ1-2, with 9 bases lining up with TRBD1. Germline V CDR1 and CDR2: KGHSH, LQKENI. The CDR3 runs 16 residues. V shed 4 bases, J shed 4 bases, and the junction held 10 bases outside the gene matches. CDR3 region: CASSQNTGGKGYGYTF. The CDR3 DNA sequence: TGTGCCAGCTCACAGAATACAGGGGGCAAGGGCTATGGCTACACCTTC.

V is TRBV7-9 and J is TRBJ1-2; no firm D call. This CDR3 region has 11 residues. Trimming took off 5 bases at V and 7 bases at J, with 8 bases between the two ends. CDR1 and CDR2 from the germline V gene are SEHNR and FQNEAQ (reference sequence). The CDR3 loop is CASSPGRGYTF. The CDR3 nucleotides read TGTGCCAGCAGCCCCGGTCGTGGCTACACCTTC.

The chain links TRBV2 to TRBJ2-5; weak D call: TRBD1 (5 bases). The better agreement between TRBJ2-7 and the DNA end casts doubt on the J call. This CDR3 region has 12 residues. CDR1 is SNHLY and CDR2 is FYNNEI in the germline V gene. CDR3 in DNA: TGTGCCAGCAGGACAGACACCTACGAGCAGTACTTC. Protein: CASRTDTYEQYF.

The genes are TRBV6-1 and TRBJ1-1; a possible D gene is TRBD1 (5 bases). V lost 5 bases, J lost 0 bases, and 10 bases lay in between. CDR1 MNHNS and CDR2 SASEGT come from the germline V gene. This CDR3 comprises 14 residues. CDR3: CASSPGVMNTEAFF. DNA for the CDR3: TGTGCCAGCAGTCCGGGGGTCATGAACACTGAAGCTTTCTTT.

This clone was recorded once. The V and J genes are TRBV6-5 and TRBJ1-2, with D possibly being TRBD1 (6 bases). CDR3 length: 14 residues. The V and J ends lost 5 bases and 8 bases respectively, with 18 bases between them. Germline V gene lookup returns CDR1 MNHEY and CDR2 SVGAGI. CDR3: CASSPTLGGQGYTF. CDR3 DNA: TGTGCCAGCAGTCCCACCCTCGGGGGGCAGGGCTACACCTTC.

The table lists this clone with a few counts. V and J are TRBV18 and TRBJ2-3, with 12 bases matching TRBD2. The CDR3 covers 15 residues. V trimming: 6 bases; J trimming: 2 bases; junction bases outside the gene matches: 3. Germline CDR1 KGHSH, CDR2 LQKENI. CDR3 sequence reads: CASSRLAGDTDTQYF. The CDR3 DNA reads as TGTGCCAGCTCGAGACTAGCGGGAGACACAGATACGCAGTATTTT.

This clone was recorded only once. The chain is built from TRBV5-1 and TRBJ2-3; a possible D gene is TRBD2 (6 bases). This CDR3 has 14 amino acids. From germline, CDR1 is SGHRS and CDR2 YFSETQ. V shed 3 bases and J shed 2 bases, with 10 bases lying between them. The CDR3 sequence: CASSWAGLTDTQYF. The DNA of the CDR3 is TGCGCCAGCAGCTGGGCGGGACTCACAGATACGCAGTATTTT.

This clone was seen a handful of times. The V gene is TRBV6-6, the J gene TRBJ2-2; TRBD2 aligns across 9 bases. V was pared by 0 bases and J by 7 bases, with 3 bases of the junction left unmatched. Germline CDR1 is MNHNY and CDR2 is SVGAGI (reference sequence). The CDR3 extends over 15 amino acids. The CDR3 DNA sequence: TGTGCCAGCAGTTACTCGGGCGGGAGGGGCGGGGAGCTGTTTTTT. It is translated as CASSYSGGRGGELFF.

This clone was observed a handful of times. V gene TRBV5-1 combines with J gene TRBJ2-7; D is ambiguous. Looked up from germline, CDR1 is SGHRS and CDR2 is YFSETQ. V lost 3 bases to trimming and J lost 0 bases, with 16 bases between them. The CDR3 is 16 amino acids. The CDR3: CASSSKTTGFSYEQYF. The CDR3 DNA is TGCGCCAGCAGCTCCAAAACGACGGGTTTCTCCTACGAGCAGTACTTC.

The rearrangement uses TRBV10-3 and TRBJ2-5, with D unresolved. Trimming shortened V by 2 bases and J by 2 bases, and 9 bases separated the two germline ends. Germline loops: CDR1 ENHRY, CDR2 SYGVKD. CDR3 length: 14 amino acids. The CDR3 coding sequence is TGTGCCATCAGTGAGAGTCGGGTGCAAGAGACCCAGTACTTC. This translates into CAISESRVQETQYF.

DNA of the CDR3: TGTGCCAGCAGTTTAGGGACAGGCTTTAGCAATCAGCCCCAGCATTTT. Encoded protein: CASSLGTGFSNQPQHF. The genes are TRBV27 and TRBJ1-5; 8 nucleotides match TRBD1. The CDR3 covers 16 residues. Trimming removed 2 bases from V and 0 bases from J; junction bases left unmatched: 3. Per germline, CDR1 MNHEY and CDR2 SMNVEV (reference sequence).